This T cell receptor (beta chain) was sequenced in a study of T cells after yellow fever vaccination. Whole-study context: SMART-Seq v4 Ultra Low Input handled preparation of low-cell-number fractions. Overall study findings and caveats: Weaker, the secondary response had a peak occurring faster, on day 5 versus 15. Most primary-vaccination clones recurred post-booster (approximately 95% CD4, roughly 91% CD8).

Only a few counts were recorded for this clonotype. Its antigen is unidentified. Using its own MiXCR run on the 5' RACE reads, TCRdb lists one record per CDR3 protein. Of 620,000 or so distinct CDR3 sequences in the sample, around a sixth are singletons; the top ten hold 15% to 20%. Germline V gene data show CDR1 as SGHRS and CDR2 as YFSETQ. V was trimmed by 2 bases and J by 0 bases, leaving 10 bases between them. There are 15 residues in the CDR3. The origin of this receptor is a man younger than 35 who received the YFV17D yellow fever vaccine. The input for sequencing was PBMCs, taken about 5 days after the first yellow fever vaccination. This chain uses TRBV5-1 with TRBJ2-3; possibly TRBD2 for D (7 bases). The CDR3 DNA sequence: TGCGCCAGCAGCTTCGGGGGGCCTAGCACAGATACGCAGTATTTT. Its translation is CASSFGGPSTDTQYF.